Listed below are T cell receptor beta chains from one sample, sequenced in a study of T cell responses to AZD1222 COVID-19 vaccine. Sequencing was performed with immunoSEQ multiplex PCR; in TCRdb, only in-frame clones are kept and a portion is missing. The table lists 65,000 to 85,000 clones, about 80% of them singletons, with roughly an eighth in the top ten. Sequencing was performed on peripheral blood, taken 28 days after the second AZD1222 dose. The receptors were gathered from an adult who received the AZD1222 COVID-19 vaccine. CDR3s include the opening cysteine and the closing phenylalanine or tryptophan. The D gene is left open where the match is weak. The size of a clone is reported for some rows only, either as once, few or many, or as a class for expanded clones.

- | - | TRBJ1-5 | TRBV19 | CASSIIVDQPQHF | TGTGCCAGTAGTATAATTGTGGATCAGCCCCAGCATTTT
- | TRBD1 | TRBJ2-6 | TRBV10-1 | CASSERQDRGRFGANVLTF | TGCGCCAGCAGTGAGAGACAAGACAGGGGGCGCTTTGGGGCCAACGTCCTGACTTTC
- | TRBD1 | TRBJ2-7 | TRBV20-1 | CSASQGASYEQYF | TGCAGTGCTAGTCAGGGGGCATCCTACGAGCAGTACTTC
- | TRBD1 | TRBJ2-7 | TRBV11-2 | CASSPSTGAEQYF | TGTGCCAGCAGCCCCAGCACAGGGGCCGAGCAGTACTTC
- | - | TRBJ1-5 | TRBV6-1 | CASSEGYRNQPQHF | TGTGCCAGCAGTGAGGGGTACCGCAATCAGCCCCAGCATTTT
- | - | TRBJ1-1 | TRBV6-5 | CASRALSTEAFF | TGTGCCAGCAGGGCCTTAAGCACTGAAGCTTTCTTT
- | TRBD2 | TRBJ2-4 | TRBV7-8 | CASSVTSGGAVSKNIQYF | TGTGCCAGCAGCGTCACTAGCGGGGGGGCGGTGAGCAAAAACATTCAGTACTTC
- | - | TRBJ1-5 | TRBV27 | CASSAGLGSNQPQHF | TGTGCCAGCAGTGCGGGATTAGGTAGCAATCAGCCCCAGCATTTT
- | - | TRBJ2-1 | TRBV24-1 | CATRTEPNEQFF | TGTGCCACTCGAACAGAGCCTAATGAGCAGTTCTTC
few | - | TRBJ1-2 | TRBV7-9 | CASSSSDRGGYTF | TGTGCCAGCAGCTCGTCGGACAGAGGGGGCTACACCTTC
- | - | TRBJ2-7 | TRBV6-5 | CASSETTEIYEQYF | TGTGCCAGCAGCGAGACGACAGAAATCTACGAGCAGTACTTC
- | TRBD2 | TRBJ2-4 | TRBV3-1/TRBV3-2 | CASSRGLAGGPAKNIQYF | TGTGCCAGCAGCCGGGGACTAGCGGGGGGGCCAGCCAAAAACATTCAGTACTTC
- | - | TRBJ2-7 | TRBV11-2 | CASSPWTVGYEQYF | TGTGCCAGCAGCCCATGGACAGTTGGCTACGAGCAGTACTTC
- | - | TRBJ1-2 | TRBV2 | CASRAFQYGYTF | TGTGCCAGCAGGGCCTTCCAGTATGGCTACACCTTC
- | - | TRBJ1-2 | TRBV6-5 | CASSYGILYGYTF | TGTGCCAGCAGTTACGGGATCCTTTACGGCTACACCTTC
- | - | TRBJ2-4 | TRBV4-1 | CASSQVEGNIQYF | TGCGCCAGCAGCCAAGTTGAGGGTAACATTCAGTACTTC
- | - | TRBJ2-7 | TRBV5-4 | CASSAVGRARDYEQYF | TGTGCCAGCAGCGCAGTCGGTCGAGCCAGGGACTACGAGCAGTACTTC
once | TRBD2 | TRBJ2-3 | TRBV19 | CASKTTSGGSEVLDTQYF | TGTGCCAGTAAAACGACTAGCGGGGGCTCCGAGGTGTTAGATACGCAGTATTTT
- | TRBD1 | TRBJ1-1 | TRBV18 | CASSRTGGDTEAFF | TGTGCCAGCTCACGGACAGGGGGGGACACTGAAGCTTTCTTT
- | TRBD1 | TRBJ1-2 | TRBV11-3 | CASSPQLGDRVGYGYTF | TGTGCCAGCAGCCCCCAATTGGGGGACAGGGTCGGCTATGGCTACACCTTC
- | - | TRBJ2-3 | TRBV29-1 | CSVEKGGNRGTDTQYF | TGCAGCGTTGAAAAAGGGGGGAACCGAGGCACAGATACGCAGTATTTT
once | - | TRBJ2-5 | TRBV2 | CASSEAHGNWGETQYF | TGTGCCAGCAGTGAAGCGCACGGGAACTGGGGGGAGACCCAGTACTTC
- | - | TRBJ2-1 | TRBV11-3 | CASSTFGDADNEQFF | TGTGCCAGCAGCACCTTCGGGGACGCCGACAATGAGCAGTTCTTC
- | TRBD2 | TRBJ2-6 | TRBV5-1 | CASTLSGALGANVLTF | TGCGCCAGCACCTTGAGCGGGGCCCTCGGGGCCAACGTCCTGACTTTC
- | TRBD2 | TRBJ2-1 | TRBV7-9 | CASRLGLAGGREQFF | TGTGCCAGCAGGTTGGGACTAGCGGGGGGGCGTGAGCAGTTCTTC
- | TRBD1 | TRBJ2-3 | TRBV28 | CASSLPKRDRGLFGDTQYF | TGTGCCAGCAGTTTACCCAAGAGGGACAGGGGGCTGTTTGGGGATACGCAGTATTTT
once | - | TRBJ2-5 | TRBV29-1 | CSVAPGSQETQYF | TGCAGCGTTGCCCCGGGAAGCCAAGAGACCCAGTACTTC
- | TRBD1 | TRBJ2-7 | TRBV9 | CASSVGSYFGQGVNEQYF | TGTGCCAGCAGCGTAGGCTCTTACTTCGGACAGGGTGTAAACGAGCAGTACTTC
- | TRBD1 | TRBJ1-1 | TRBV18 | CASSLGTGRTEAFF | TGTGCCAGCTCGCTCGGGACAGGGAGGACTGAAGCTTTCTTT
once | - | TRBJ1-4 | TRBV7-2 | CASSLHDGFWKLFF | TGTGCCAGCAGCTTACACGATGGCTTCTGGAAACTGTTTTTT
- | TRBD2 | TRBJ2-2 | TRBV7-8 | CASSLALAGGIGELFF | TGTGCCAGCAGCCTCGCGCTAGCGGGGGGGATCGGGGAGCTGTTTTTT
- | - | TRBJ2-1 | TRBV21-1 | CASRTHQLAGGPHEQFF | TGTGCCAGCCGCACGCACCAGCTAGCGGGGGGGCCCCATGAGCAGTTCTTC
- | - | TRBJ1-1 | TRBV28 | CASRYFTGFKGGTEAFF | TGTGCCAGCAGATACTTCACGGGGTTTAAAGGGGGCACTGAAGCTTTCTTT
few | - | TRBJ1-5 | TRBV2 | CASSEGSANQPQHF | TGTGCCAGCAGTGAGGGCAGTGCGAATCAGCCCCAGCATTTT
- | - | TRBJ1-1 | TRBV9 | CASSVVASVVNTEAFF | TGTGCCAGCAGCGTAGTAGCGTCAGTTGTGAACACTGAAGCTTTCTTT
- | - | TRBJ1-2 | TRBV30 | CAWRKGGYTF | TGTGCCTGGAGGAAGGGTGGCTACACCTTC
few | - | TRBJ1-1 | TRBV3-1/TRBV3-2 | CASSQAGGTEAFF | TGTGCCAGCAGCCAGGCCGGGGGCACTGAAGCTTTCTTT
- | TRBD1 | TRBJ1-1 | TRBV11-2 | CASRTRGQATEAFF | TGTGCCAGCAGGACCAGAGGACAGGCCACTGAAGCTTTCTTT
- | - | TRBJ2-7 | TRBV5-6 | CASSHETGIYEQYF | TGTGCCAGCAGCCACGAGACAGGAATCTACGAGCAGTACTTC
- | TRBD2 | TRBJ2-3 | TRBV7-3 | CASSRRASGGATDTQYF | TGTGCCAGCAGCCGTAGGGCTAGCGGGGGGGCTACAGATACGCAGTATTTT
- | - | TRBJ2-1 | TRBV5-4 | CASSLERGLSDEQFF | TGTGCCAGCAGCTTGGAAAGGGGCCTCTCGGATGAGCAGTTCTTC
- | TRBD1 | TRBJ1-1 | TRBV13 | CASSQARGRGWTEAFF | TGTGCCAGCAGCCAAGCCAGGGGGCGGGGGTGGACTGAAGCTTTCTTT
- | - | TRBJ1-2 | TRBV29-1 | CSVQTPDSSYGYTF | TGCAGCGTTCAAACACCTGACAGTTCCTATGGCTACACCTTC
- | TRBD1 | TRBJ1-6 | TRBV5-1 | CASSLGQGTHSPLHF | TGCGCCAGCAGCCTAGGACAGGGGACACATTCACCCCTCCACTTT
- | TRBD1 | TRBJ1-3 | TRBV18 | CASSTANRGHMGNTIYF | TGTGCCAGCTCAACGGCTAACAGGGGGCACATGGGAAACACCATATATTTT
- | TRBD1 | TRBJ2-1 | TRBV6-5 | CASSQQGALVNEQFF | TGTGCCAGCAGTCAACAGGGGGCGCTTGTCAATGAGCAGTTCTTC
few | TRBD1 | TRBJ1-6 | TRBV6-5 | CASSSTGSSYNSPLHF | TGTGCCAGCAGTTCGACAGGGAGCTCCTATAATTCACCCCTCCACTTT
- | TRBD1 | TRBJ1-2 | TRBV29-1 | CSATTGEGYGYTF | TGCAGCGCTACGACAGGGGAGGGCTATGGCTACACCTTC
once | - | TRBJ2-1 | TRBV11-2 | CASSLDGQYEQFF | TGTGCCAGCAGCTTAGATGGGCAGTATGAGCAGTTCTTC